These T cell receptor beta chains were read from a single sample in a study of T cells in Graves' hyperthyroidism and ophthalmopathy. TCRdb itself ran the multiplex PCR reads through MiXCR, one entry per CDR3 protein. This sample has some 760,000 distinct CDR3 sequences, with about 14% found just once. The sequencing sample was made of blood. The receptors were sampled from a woman under 30 with Graves' hyperthyroidism. Both conserved end residues are part of each CDR3. A D gene is named only where the DNA matches it firmly. Clone size appears in some rows only: once, few, many, or a class for an expanded clone.

v_gene,j_gene,abundance,d_gene,CDR3aa,CDR3nt
TRBV12-3/TRBV12-4,TRBJ2-1,many,TRBD2,CASSLQLAGSEQFF,TGTGCCAGCAGTTTACAGCTAGCGGGGAGTGAGCAGTTCTTC
TRBV20-1,TRBJ2-7,many,TRBD2,CSARRRLAGPLAHEQYF,TGCAGTGCTAGACGTAGACTAGCGGGACCGCTGGCCCACGAGCAGTACTTC
TRBV3-1,TRBJ2-1,many,-,CASSQRNEQFF,TGTGCCAGCAGCCAGCGGAATGAGCAGTTCTTC
TRBV12-3/TRBV12-4,TRBJ2-5,few,-,CASSFGWETQYF,TGTGCCAGCAGTTTTGGTTGGGAGACCCAGTACTTC
TRBV30,TRBJ2-7,many,TRBD2,CSGGRGAEQYF,TGTAGCGGTGGGAGGGGTGCCGAGCAGTACTTC
TRBV20-1,TRBJ1-4,-,-,CSAGRRNEKLFF,TGCAGTGCCGGCAGGCGTAATGAAAAACTGTTTTTT
TRBV20-1,TRBJ2-7,-,-,CSASNYEQYF,TGCAGTGCTTCTAACTACGAGCAGTACTTC
TRBV6-2/TRBV6-3,TRBJ2-1,-,TRBD2,CASSQNGLAGEFHEQFF,TGTGCCAGCAGTCAAAACGGACTAGCGGGAGAGTTTCATGAGCAGTTCTTC
TRBV7-9,TRBJ1-2,few,-,CASSLTPRRGYTF,TGTGCCAGCAGCTTAACCCCGCGTCGCGGCTACACCTTC
TRBV30,TRBJ1-2,-,TRBD1,CAWSTGTGHGYTF,TGTGCCTGGAGTACCGGGACAGGGCATGGCTACACCTTC
TRBV18,TRBJ1-2,-,-,CASSPNQGTYGYTF,TGTGCCAGCTCGCCAAATCAAGGGACCTATGGCTACACCTTC
TRBV9,TRBJ2-7,few,-,CASSIRRDSYEQYF,TGTGCCAGCAGCATTCGCAGAGACTCCTACGAGCAGTACTTC
TRBV5-1,TRBJ2-1,few,-,CASSLAPGEADEQFF,TGCGCCAGCAGCTTGGCCCCAGGGGAAGCCGATGAGCAGTTCTTC
TRBV13,TRBJ2-3,-,-,CASSLGAGGKADTQYF,TGTGCCAGCAGCTTAGGAGCGGGCGGGAAGGCAGATACGCAGTATTTT
TRBV20-1,TRBJ1-6,-,-,CSAREHSGSPLHF,TGCAGTGCTAGAGAGCATTCGGGTTCACCCCTCCACTTT
TRBV7-9,TRBJ1-2,few,-,CASSLLGGYTF,TGTGCCAGCAGCTTACTAGGTGGCTACACCTTC
TRBV20-1,TRBJ1-2,few,TRBD1,CSARARPTGGLVGYTF,TGCAGTGCTAGAGCACGTCCGACAGGGGGCTTAGTAGGCTACACCTTC
TRBV5-1,TRBJ2-7,many,-,CASSPAGTTYEQYF,TGCGCCAGCAGCCCGGCCGGGACCACCTACGAGCAGTACTTC
TRBV7-2,TRBJ1-5,-,-,CASSLIGSGQPQHF,TGTGCCAGCAGCTTAATAGGGAGCGGGCAGCCCCAGCATTTT
TRBV20-1,TRBJ2-1,-,-,CSARDRLARYNEQFF,TGCAGTGCTAGAGATAGGCTAGCGAGGTACAATGAGCAGTTCTTC
TRBV11-1,TRBJ2-7,many,-,CASTLTPYEYYEQYF,TGTGCCAGCACCCTCACGCCCTACGAGTACTACGAGCAGTACTTC
TRBV30,TRBJ1-5,few,-,CAWSWGENSNQPQHF,TGTGCCTGGAGTTGGGGGGAAAATAGCAATCAGCCCCAGCATTTT
TRBV19,TRBJ1-1,few,-,CASSGVTENTEAFF,TGTGCCAGTAGTGGGGTGACAGAGAACACTGAAGCTTTCTTT
TRBV27,TRBJ2-7,-,-,CASSRALGTDSYNEQYF,TGTGCCAGCAGCCGTGCGCTGGGGACTGACTCCTACAATGAGCAGTACTTC
TRBV7-9,TRBJ2-3,-,TRBD1,CASSFPLDRGRRTDTQYF,TGTGCCAGCAGCTTTCCCCTTGACAGGGGGCGAAGAACAGATACGCAGTATTTT
TRBV6-1,TRBJ1-3,many,-,CASNKDGASGNTIYF,TGTGCCAGCAATAAGGACGGGGCCTCTGGAAACACCATATATTTT
TRBV12-3/TRBV12-4,TRBJ2-2,-,TRBD1,CARPGQRNTGELFF,TGTGCCAGACCGGGACAGAGAAACACCGGGGAGCTGTTTTTT
TRBV7-2,TRBJ2-3,many,-,CASSLGDPTDTQYF,TGTGCCAGCAGCTTAGGGGACCCCACAGATACGCAGTATTTT
TRBV5-1,TRBJ2-1,many,-,CASSLGPNGYNEQFF,TGCGCCAGCAGCTTGGGGCCCAACGGCTACAATGAGCAGTTCTTC
TRBV7-3,TRBJ2-5,many,TRBD2,CASSQGGGGSGETQYF,TGTGCCAGCAGCCAAGGAGGAGGCGGGAGTGGAGAGACCCAGTACTTC
TRBV10-2,TRBJ2-1,few,TRBD2,CARTTSGRAPYNEQFF,TGCGCCAGGACTACTAGCGGGAGGGCCCCGTACAATGAGCAGTTCTTC
TRBV28,TRBJ2-1,many,-,CASRVGGNNEQFF,TGTGCCAGCAGAGTAGGAGGGAACAATGAGCAGTTCTTC
TRBV6-5,TRBJ1-2,many,TRBD1,CASSYGTGAYGYTF,TGTGCCAGCAGTTACGGGACAGGGGCCTATGGCTACACCTTC
TRBV5-1,TRBJ2-5,few,-,CASSLGFGQETQYF,TGCGCCAGCAGCTTGGGGTTTGGTCAAGAGACCCAGTACTTC
TRBV28,TRBJ1-1,many,TRBD1,CASSWDRINTEAFF,TGTGCCAGCAGTTGGGACAGGATCAACACTGAAGCTTTCTTT
TRBV19,TRBJ2-2,few,TRBD2,CASSQSGGRGGELFF,TGTGCCAGTAGTCAGAGCGGGGGGAGAGGCGGGGAGCTGTTTTTT
TRBV20-1,TRBJ1-6,-,-,CSARRQVEDPLHF,TGCAGTGCTAGGAGACAGGTTGAAGATCCCCTCCACTTT
TRBV30,TRBJ1-1,many,-,CAWSVSWGAFF,TGTGCCTGGAGTGTTTCCTGGGGAGCTTTCTTT
TRBV28,TRBJ1-2,many,TRBD1,CASSLPSYRDRPFYGYTF,TGTGCCAGCAGTTTACCCTCCTACCGGGACAGGCCCTTCTATGGCTACACCTTC
TRBV7-9,TRBJ2-7,many,TRBD1,CASSSGTGLSYEQYF,TGTGCCAGCAGCTCCGGGACAGGGCTTTCCTACGAGCAGTACTTC
TRBV2,TRBJ2-7,many,-,CASQAQGTSYEQYF,TGTGCCAGTCAGGCGCAGGGGACCTCCTACGAGCAGTACTTC
TRBV5-6,TRBJ2-1,few,TRBD2,CASLTSGRDEQFF,TGTGCCAGCCTAACTAGCGGGAGGGATGAGCAGTTCTTC
TRBV30,TRBJ1-2,many,TRBD1,CAWSVLWDREKNGYTF,TGTGCCTGGAGTGTTTTGTGGGACAGGGAGAAGAATGGCTACACCTTC
TRBV7-2,TRBJ1-4,-,-,CASSLEGGGGRANEKLFF,TGTGCCAGCAGCTTAGAGGGCGGGGGTGGCAGAGCAAATGAAAAACTGTTTTTT
TRBV20-1,TRBJ2-7,many,-,CSASLPGRVYEQYF,TGCAGTGCTAGTCTACCGGGTCGGGTCTACGAGCAGTACTTC